This record concerns one T cell receptor beta chain sequence. The data belong to a study of blood T cell repertoires in COVID-19. Study overall: COVID-19 samples collected from the United States, Italy and Spain covered acute and convalescent phases.

The CDR3 runs 19 residues. How the authors handled the data: Researchers report that nucleated cell counts were estimated from reference gene primer amplification. The protocol was immunoSEQ multiplex PCR, while the TCRdb copy is restricted to in-frame clones and leaves out a portion. V and J calls and clone size are those listed in that table; D and trimming were worked out from the DNA. Of around 250,000 clones in the sample, 65% to 90% are singletons; the top ten hold 4.5% to 6%. The specimen was peripheral blood. V and J are TRBV21-1 and TRBJ2-3; whether TRBD1, the table's D call, matches the DNA was not checked. TRBV21-1 is deemed a pseudogene. This TCR was sampled from a man aged 45-60 years with active or convalescent COVID-19. The CDR3 nucleotides read TGTGCCAGCAGCTCCCTCATCGGTACAGGGGAAATGCGCACAGATACGCAGTATTTT. Its translation: CASSSLIGTGEMRTDTQYF.